This T cell receptor beta chain derives from a study of vaccination effects on CD4 cells after COVID-19. Study-wide findings and caveats: Few convalescent patients were studied, and early post-infection samples were lacking. Late post-vaccination, clones induced by infection and those induced by vaccine underwent marked clonal contraction.

For this clone: As yet, its antigen is unknown.

ViraFEST expansion of antigen-specific CD4+ T cells with viral peptide pools preceded sequencing. Having been cultured for roughly 11 days, the cells underwent CD4+ T cell isolation. All participants had two doses of either the BNT162b2 or mRNA-1273 vaccine. Cultures had half their medium replaced with IL-2 medium on days 3 and 7. This table comes from immunoSEQ multiplex PCR, and its TCRdb copy is limited to in-frame clones, with some not included. The sample has roughly 68,000 clones, around 69% seen once. The CDR3 consists of 16 residues. The source material was CD4+ T cells from PBMCs cultured with HCoV-229E spike peptides, sampled after COVID-19 vaccination. The receptor comes from a human donor who received a COVID-19 vaccine. The V gene is TRBV1, the J gene TRBJ1-1. TRBV1 is a listed pseudogene. The CDR3 sequence: CTSSQERMRRNTEAFF. The CDR3 coding sequence is TGCACCAGCAGCCAAGAACGGATGCGGCGGAACACTGAAGCTTTCTTT.